This T cell receptor (beta chain) appears in the sequencing data of a study of T cells after yellow fever vaccination. Across the whole study: Preparation of the low-cell-number fractions used SMART-Seq v4 Ultra Low Input. Study conclusions and caveats: The secondary response peaked faster, at day 5 versus 15, but was weaker. Post-booster repertoires contained most primary-vaccination clones again (about 95% CD4, 88% CD8).

This CDR3 has 16 amino acids. V lost 5 bases to trimming and J lost 2 bases; unmatched junction nucleotides: 9. The germline V gene encodes CDR1 DFQATT and CDR2 SNEGSKA (reference sequence). As regards this clonotype: No antigen is known for it.

The TCR cDNA carried a universal primer site and UMIs from 5'RACE template switching. TCRdb reanalysed the 5' RACE reads using MiXCR and keeps one entry per CDR3 protein. The table lists some 150,000 distinct CDR3 sequences, 6.6% of them singletons. J is TRBJ2-3 and V is TRBV20-1; TRBD2 agrees at 11 bases. The source was CD4+ T cells sorted from PBMCs, collected 10 days after the yellow fever booster vaccination. This TCR was recovered from a man between 25 and 39 years old who received the YFV17D yellow fever vaccine. The CDR3: CSAEAVAGGTTDTQYF. Written as DNA, the CDR3 is TGCAGTGCTGAGGCCGTAGCGGGAGGGACCACAGATACGCAGTATTTT.